A single sample is the source of the 32 T cell receptor beta chains below, sequenced in a study of T cell responses to AZD1222 COVID-19 vaccine. The repertoire was sequenced with immunoSEQ multiplex PCR; TCRdb's copy has only in-frame clones and lacks some. The top ten clones hold 25% to 30% of a sample with 80,000 or so clones, 65% to 80% of them seen once. The sequencing used peripheral blood, collected 28 days after the second dose of the MenACWY control vaccine. The receptors shown here come from an adult who received the MenACWY meningococcal vaccine as a control.

This sequence joins TRBV28 and TRBJ1-5; possible D gene TRBD1, 6 bases. Germline V gene data show CDR1 as MDHEN and CDR2 as SYDVKM. The CDR3 length is 13 residues. V was clipped by 6 bases and J by 6 bases, with 12 bases between them. The CDR3 is CASSSRTVQPQHF. DNA of the CDR3: TGTGCCAGCAGCTCCCGGACAGTTCAGCCCCAGCATTTT. The variable domain in full, with the rest retrieved from reference TRBV28 and TRBJ1-5, is DVKVTQSSRYLVKRTGEKVFLECVQDMDHENMFWYRQDPGLGLRLIYFSYDVKMKEKGDIPEGYSVSREKKERFSLILESASTNQTSMYLCASSSRTVQPQHFGDGTRLSIL.

V gene TRBV30 combines with J gene TRBJ1-1, with 7 bases aligning to TRBD1. Germline values: CDR1 GTSNPN, CDR2 SVGIG (reference sequence). The ends lost 0 bases at V and 0 bases at J; junction bases unmatched: 10. The CDR3 sequence is 17 residues long. CDR3 loop: CAWSVVQAGGLNTEAFF. The CDR3 coding sequence is TGTGCCTGGAGTGTAGTTCAGGCAGGGGGGTTGAACACTGAAGCTTTCTTT.

V usage is TRBV6-4 and J usage is TRBJ1-4, with 8 bases fitting TRBD1. V lost 4 bases and J lost 4; bases outside the gene matches: 5. CDR1 MRHNA and CDR2 SNTAGT come from the germline V gene. The CDR3 length is 15 residues. The CDR3 spells CASSARGQGNEKLFF. CDR3 coding DNA: TGTGCCAGCAGTGCCAGGGGGCAGGGTAATGAAAAACTGTTTTTT.

This rearrangement joins TRBV9 to TRBJ2-1, with D tentatively TRBD2 (5 bases). Trimming pared 0 bases from V and 2 bases from J, leaving 15 bases between. Germline CDR1 reads SGDLS; CDR2 reads YYNGEE. The CDR3 extends over 17 amino acids. For the CDR3, the DNA is TGTGCCAGCAGCGTAGACGACCTAGCCGCCCCCTACAATGAGCAGTTCTTC. Its translation: CASSVDDLAAPYNEQFF.

The chain uses TRBV30 and TRBJ1-4; 8 positions agree with TRBD1. This CDR3 has 14 residues. Germline values: CDR1 GTSNPN, CDR2 SVGIG (reference sequence). V was pared by 1 base and J by 3 bases, with 1 base of the junction left unmatched. CDR3 nucleotides: TGTGCCTGGAGTGAGGGACAGGCTAATGAAAAACTGTTTTTT. This sequence encodes CAWSEGQANEKLFF.

The V and J genes are TRBV12-3 or TRBV12-4 and TRBJ1-6; D gene unclear. CDR3 size: 12 residues. Trimming removed 2 bases at V and 10 bases at J, with 6 bases between. The CDR3 protein is CASSLYGSPLHF. Written as DNA, the CDR3 is TGTGCCAGCAGTTTATATGGATCACCCCTCCACTTT.

J is TRBJ2-7 and V is TRBV28; a possible D gene is TRBD1 (5 bases). Germline lookup yields CDR1 MDHEN and CDR2 SYDVKM. Between the trimmed V and J ends, which lost 2 bases and 3 bases, there was a span of 14 bases. This CDR3 comprises 15 residues. Written as DNA, the CDR3 is TGTGCCAGCAGTTTAGGCCCAGGGCCCATCTACGAGCAGTACTTC. This encodes CASSLGPGPIYEQYF.

The J gene is TRBJ1-2, the V gene TRBV6-2 or TRBV6-3, with D unresolved. V gave up 2 bases and J gave up 4 bases, with 11 bases separating them. The germline V gene has CDR1 MNHEY and CDR2 SVGEGT. This CDR3 has 14 residues. CDR3 protein: CASSYNIGSYGYTF. The CDR3 DNA reads TGTGCCAGCAGTTACAATATAGGGTCCTATGGCTACACCTTC.

The chain couples TRBV2 to TRBJ1-4; D remains ambiguous. The CDR3 is 13 amino acids. V lost 4 bases and J lost 8, with 11 bases in between. Germline V gene sequence: CDR1 SNHLY, CDR2 FYNNEI. CDR3 sequence reads: CASSVGSGEKLFF. The CDR3 coding sequence is TGTGCCAGCAGTGTTGGGTCTGGCGAAAAACTGTTTTTT.

The chain links TRBV7-8 to TRBJ1-4; 9 bases fit TRBD1. The CDR3 consists of 15 residues. The V gene's germline CDR1 is SGHVS and CDR2 FQNEAQ. Trimming took 5 bases from V and 5 from J; bases not matched to a gene: 6. CDR3 bases: TGTGCCAGCAGCCTTACCGGGACAGGGAATGAAAAACTGTTTTTT. Its protein is CASSLTGTGNEKLFF. Using reference TRBV7-8 and TRBJ1-4 for the parts outside the CDR3, the full variable domain is GAGVSQSPRYKVAKRGQDVALRCDPISGHVSLFWYQQALGQGPEFLTYFQNEAQLDKSGLPSDRFFAERPEGSVSTLKIQRTQQEDSAVYLCASSLTGTGNEKLFFGSGTQLSVL.

CDR3 in DNA: TGTGCCAGCAGTGAAGCAAGAGGGTTCTATGGCTACACCTTC. Translating it yields CASSEARGFYGYTF. The chain recombines TRBV6-1 with TRBJ1-2; no clear D gene. Trimming stripped 0 bases from V and 4 bases from J, with 9 bases between. CDR3 size: 14 residues. The germline CDR1 and CDR2 sequences are MNHNS and SASEGT.

The J gene is TRBJ2-1, the V gene TRBV5-4, with D possibly TRBD1 on 6 matching bases. The CDR3 has 16 amino acids. V was shortened by 0 bases and J by 2 bases, with 12 bases between the two germline ends. Germline CDR1 reads SGHNT; CDR2 reads YYREEE (reference sequence). The CDR3 region has the DNA TGTGCCAGCAGCTTGGGATCCGGGACAACCTACAATGAGCAGTTCTTC. This codes for CASSLGSGTTYNEQFF.

The V call is TRBV6-2 or TRBV6-3, the J call TRBJ2-1; D possibly matches TRBD1 or TRBD2 (5 bases each). This CDR3 has 13 amino acids. In germline, CDR1 is MNHEY, CDR2 SVGEGT. Deletions cut 5 bases from V and 12 bases from J, with 17 bases between. CDR3 DNA: TGTGCCAGCAGTGATCTGAGGGTAAGGGGGCAGTTCTTC. Translated, it gives CASSDLRVRGQFF.

The chain is built from TRBV5-4 and TRBJ1-2; 10 nucleotides match TRBD1. The V segment lost 6 bases and the J segment 4 bases; nucleotides outside the gene matches: 6. The CDR3 has 14 residues. Germline V gene lookup returns CDR1 SGHNT and CDR2 YYREEE (reference sequence). The chain's CDR3 is CASTRTGGSYGYTF. The DNA for the CDR3 is TGTGCCAGCACCAGGACAGGGGGAAGCTATGGCTACACCTTC.

In its sample, this clone was seen once. The chain links TRBV2 to TRBJ2-1; D uncertain. Germline values: CDR1 SNHLY, CDR2 FYNNEI. The CDR3 loop spans 14 amino acids. Trimming cost V 4 bases and J 1 base, with 8 bases left between them. The CDR3 nucleotides are TGTGCCAGCAGTGCCCCTGCTTCCTACAATGAGCAGTTCTTC. Translated: CASSAPASYNEQFF.

J is TRBJ1-5 and V is TRBV28, with D possibly matching TRBD1 (5 bases). The V and J ends lost 5 bases and 4 bases respectively, with 18 bases between them. The CDR3 length is 16 residues. Per germline, CDR1 MDHEN and CDR2 SYDVKM. This CDR3 reads CASSETHLRGNQPQHF. The CDR3 bases are TGTGCCAGCAGTGAAACACACCTAAGGGGTAATCAGCCCCAGCATTTT.

This chain joins TRBV24-1 and TRBJ1-2, with 9 nucleotides matching TRBD1. V shed 3 bases, J shed 8 bases, and the junction held 6 bases outside the gene matches. Germline V gene lookup returns CDR1 KGHDR and CDR2 SFDVKD. The CDR3 contains 14 residues. CDR3 region: CATSDRDREGGYTF. DNA of the CDR3: TGTGCCACCAGTGATCGGGACAGGGAAGGCGGCTACACCTTC.

CDR3 protein: CASSYQGFNQPQHF. The CDR3 coding sequence is TGTGCCAGCAGCTACCAGGGTTTCAATCAGCCCCAGCATTTT. The rearrangement uses TRBV3-1 (or the pseudogene TRBV3-2) and TRBJ1-5; tentative D call: TRBD1 (5 bases). The CDR3 spans 14 residues. Germline loops: CDR1 LGHDT, CDR2 YNNKEL (reference sequence). Trimming removed 5 bases from V and 3 bases from J, with 11 bases in between.

The CDR3 sequence is CATTLNPASTDTQYF. In nucleotides, the CDR3 is TGCGCCACCACCTTAAATCCGGCTAGCACAGATACGCAGTATTTT. The chain joins TRBV10-1 to TRBJ2-3, with unresolved D. Germline CDR1 WNHNN, CDR2 SYGVQD (reference sequence). This CDR3 contains 15 residues. Trimming left V 10 bases short and J 0 bases short, with 17 bases between.

The chain has TRBV28 and TRBJ1-4; tentative D call: TRBD1 (6 bases). CDR1 and CDR2 from the germline V gene are MDHEN and SYDVKM. Trimming removed 1 base at V and 5 bases at J, with 17 bases between. The CDR3 loop spans 17 amino acids. This CDR3 reads CASSLYERGGFNEKLFF. For the CDR3, the DNA is TGTGCCAGCAGTTTATACGAACGGGGGGGCTTCAATGAAAAACTGTTTTTT.

The table lists this clone with a few counts. The rearrangement uses TRBV3-1 (or the pseudogene TRBV3-2) and TRBJ1-4; the D gene is possibly TRBD1 (5 bases). The CDR3 has 16 amino acids. V lost 4 bases and J lost 7, with 19 bases in between. In germline, CDR1 is LGHDT, CDR2 YNNKEL (reference sequence). The DNA for the CDR3 is TGTGCCAGCAGCCCGGCCGGGGGGTTTGTTACTGAAAAACTGTTTTTT. Encoded protein: CASSPAGGFVTEKLFF.

With respect to this clone: At one end, the junction sequence differs from germline, possibly due to a read error. The V call is TRBV19, the J call TRBJ2-7, with 8 nucleotides matching TRBD2. The CDR3 length is 15 residues. The germline CDR1 and CDR2 sequences are LNHDA and SQIVND (reference sequence). The CDR3: CASSTLAEGGYEQYF. In DNA, the CDR3 is TGTGCCAGCAGTACACTAGCGGAGGGTGGCTACGAGCAGTACTTC. Based on the CDR3 plus reference TRBV19 and TRBJ2-7, the full variable domain is DGGITQSPKYLFRKEGQNVTLSCEQNLNHDAMYWYRQDPGQGLRLIYYSQIVNDFQKGDIAEGYSVSREKKESFPLTVTSAQKNPTAFYLCASSTLAEGGYEQYFGPGTRLTVT.

Here the CDR3 DNA reads TGTGCCAGCAGCTTAGGCCTTTGGTGTAAGGAGCAGTACTTC. It specifies CASSLGLWCKEQYF. V gene TRBV7-3 combines with J gene TRBJ2-7; D unresolved. Germline CDR1 and CDR2: SGHTA and FQGTGA. This CDR3 comprises 14 residues. V was clipped by 2 bases and J by 7 bases, with 15 bases between them. Filled out from reference TRBV7-3 and TRBJ2-7, the complete variable domain reads GAGVSQTPSNKVTEKGKYVELRCDPISGHTALYWYRQSLGQGPEFLIYFQGTGAADDSGLPNDRFFAVRPEGSVSTLKIQRTERGDSAVYLCASSLGLWCKEQYFGPGTRLTVT.

This chain connects TRBV14 to TRBJ2-5, with 9 positions matching TRBD2. The CDR3 covers 15 residues. In germline, CDR1 is SGHDN, CDR2 FVKESK. Trimming cost V 4 bases and J 7 bases; bases outside gene matches: 10. The CDR3 DNA reads as TGTGCCAGCAGCCCCCTAACAGCGGGGGGAGGGACCCAGTACTTC. This codes for CASSPLTAGGGTQYF.

The gene calls are TRBV5-4 and TRBJ2-7, with D tentatively TRBD1 (6 bases). Germline lookup yields CDR1 SGHNT and CDR2 YYREEE (reference sequence). This CDR3 comprises 13 residues. V gave up 4 bases and J gave up 0 bases, with 8 bases separating them. The CDR3 coding sequence is TGTGCCAGCAGCCGGGACATCTCCTACGAGCAGTACTTC. It yields the protein CASSRDISYEQYF.

This sequence joins TRBV29-1 and TRBJ1-1, with 9 bases identical to TRBD1. The V gene end was trimmed by 6 bases and the J gene end by 3 bases; junction bases not matched to a gene: 5. The CDR3 covers 13 residues. Germline-derived CDR1 and CDR2 are SQVTM and ANQGSEA. This chain's CDR3 is CSVRTGDYTEAFF. CDR3 bases: TGCAGCGTGAGGACAGGGGACTACACTGAAGCTTTCTTT.

The chain employs TRBV28 and TRBJ2-7; tentatively, D is TRBD1 or TRBD2 (6 bases each). CDR3 length equals 15 residues. The germline gives CDR1 MDHEN, CDR2 SYDVKM. V shed 4 bases and J shed 5 bases, with 18 bases lying between them. CDR3 sequence: CASSSPGGGIDEQYF. As DNA, the CDR3 is TGTGCCAGCAGTTCACCCGGAGGGGGGATTGACGAGCAGTACTTC.

The chain recombines TRBV29-1 with TRBJ2-7; D call uncertain. V lost 5 bases, J lost 0 bases, and 11 bases lay in between. The length of the CDR3 is 13 residues. In germline, CDR1 is SQVTM, CDR2 ANQGSEA. Here the CDR3 reads CSVFLESSYEQYF. CDR3 nucleotides: TGCAGCGTTTTCCTTGAGTCCTCCTACGAGCAGTACTTC.

Worth noting for this clone: Other DNA sequences in the sample encode the same CDR3. The chain uses TRBV5-6 and TRBJ2-7; D gene unclear. Trimming removed 1 base at V and 4 bases at J, with 6 bases between. The length of the CDR3 is 12 residues. Looked up from germline, CDR1 is SGHDT and CDR2 is YYEEEE. This chain's CDR3 is CASSLTGYEQYF. The CDR3, as DNA: TGTGCCAGCAGCTTGACTGGGTACGAGCAGTACTTC. The complete variable domain, with remaining parts taken from reference TRBV5-6 and TRBJ2-7, reads DAGVTQSPTHLIKTRGQQVTLRCSPKSGHDTVSWYQQALGQGPQFIFQYYEEEERQRGNFPDRFSGHQFPNYSSELNVNALLLGDSALYLCASSLTGYEQYFGPGTRLTVT.

This chain joins TRBV29-1 and TRBJ2-1; D may be TRBD2 (7 bases). V was trimmed by 4 bases and J by 8 bases, leaving 15 bases between them. The length of the CDR3 is 13 residues. CDR1 is SQVTM, CDR2 ANQGSEA, per germline. The CDR3 region has the DNA TGCAGCGTTGTGGGGGGGGCGTATTATGAGCAGTTCTTC. Translation gives CSVVGGAYYEQFF.

V and J are TRBV12-3 or TRBV12-4 and TRBJ1-1; possible D gene TRBD1, 5 bases. Trimming took off 3 bases at V and 8 bases at J, with 7 bases between the two ends. This CDR3 has 11 amino acids. The CDR3: CASSFGAEAFF. As DNA, the CDR3 is TGTGCCAGCAGTTTTGGGGCAGAAGCTTTCTTT.

The V call is TRBV7-2, the J call TRBJ2-3; D is uncertain. Germline CDR1 SGHTA, CDR2 FQGNSA. V lost 0 bases and J 6 bases, leaving 4 bases between the germline ends. This CDR3 region has 12 residues. CDR3 sequence: CASSLAVDTQYF. As DNA, the CDR3 is TGTGCCAGCAGCTTAGCGGTGGATACGCAGTATTTT. Looking up the rest from reference TRBV7-2 and TRBJ2-3 gives the full variable domain: GAGVSQSPSNKVTEKGKDVELRCDPISGHTALYWYRQSLGQGLEFLIYFQGNSAPDKSGLPSDRFSAERTGGSVSTLTIQRTQQEDSAVYLCASSLAVDTQYFGPGTRLTVL.